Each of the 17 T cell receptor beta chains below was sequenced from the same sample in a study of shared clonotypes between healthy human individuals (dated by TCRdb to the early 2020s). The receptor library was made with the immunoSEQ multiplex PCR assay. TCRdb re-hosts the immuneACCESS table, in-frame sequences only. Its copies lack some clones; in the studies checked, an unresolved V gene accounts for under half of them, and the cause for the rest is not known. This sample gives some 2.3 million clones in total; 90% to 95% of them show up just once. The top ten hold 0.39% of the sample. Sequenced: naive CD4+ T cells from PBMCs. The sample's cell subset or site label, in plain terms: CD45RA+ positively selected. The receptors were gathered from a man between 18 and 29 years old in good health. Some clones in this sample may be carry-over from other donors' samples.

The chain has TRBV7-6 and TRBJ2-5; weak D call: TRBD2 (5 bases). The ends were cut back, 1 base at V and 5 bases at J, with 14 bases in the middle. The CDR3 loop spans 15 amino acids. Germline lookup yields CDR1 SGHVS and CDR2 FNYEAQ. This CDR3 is CASSLGTGDWETQYF. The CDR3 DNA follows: TGTGCCAGCAGCTTAGGAACCGGGGATTGGGAGACCCAGTACTTC.

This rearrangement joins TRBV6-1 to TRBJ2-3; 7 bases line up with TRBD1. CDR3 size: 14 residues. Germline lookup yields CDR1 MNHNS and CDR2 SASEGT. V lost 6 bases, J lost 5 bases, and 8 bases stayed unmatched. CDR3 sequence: CASRLDRAGDTQYF. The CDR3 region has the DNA TGTGCCAGCAGGTTAGACAGGGCGGGAGATACGCAGTATTTT.

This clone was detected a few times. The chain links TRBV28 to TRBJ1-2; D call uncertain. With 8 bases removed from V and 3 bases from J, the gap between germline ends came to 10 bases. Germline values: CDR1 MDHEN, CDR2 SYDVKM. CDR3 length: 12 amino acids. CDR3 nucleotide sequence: TGTGCCAGCGGCGACCCATACTATGGCTACACCTTC. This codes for CASGDPYYGYTF.

In DNA form, the CDR3 reads TGTGCCAGTAGTACAGAAGACACTGAAGCTTTCTTT. Translation gives CASSTEDTEAFF. The V gene is TRBV19, the J gene TRBJ1-1; no definite D call. Trimming removed 4 bases from V and 3 bases from J, with 6 bases in between. CDR1 is LNHDA, CDR2 SQIVND, per germline (reference sequence). The length of the CDR3 is 12 residues.

For the CDR3, the DNA is TGTGCCAGCAGCCCGGAAGGGGTGGGACTAGGGGGTGAGCAGTTCTTC. This sequence encodes CASSPEGVGLGGEQFF. The chain carries TRBV7-3 and TRBJ2-1; 8 positions agree with TRBD2. V trimming: 5 bases; J trimming: 9 bases; junction bases outside the gene matches: 15. Germline assignment: CDR1 SGHTA and CDR2 FQGTGA. This CDR3 contains 16 residues.

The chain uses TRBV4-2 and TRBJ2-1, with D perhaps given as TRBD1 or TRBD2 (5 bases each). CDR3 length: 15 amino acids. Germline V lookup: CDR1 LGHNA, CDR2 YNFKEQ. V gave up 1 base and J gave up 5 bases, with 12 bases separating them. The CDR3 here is CASSQGFGTDNEQFF. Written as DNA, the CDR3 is TGTGCCAGCAGCCAAGGATTTGGGACGGACAATGAGCAGTTCTTC.

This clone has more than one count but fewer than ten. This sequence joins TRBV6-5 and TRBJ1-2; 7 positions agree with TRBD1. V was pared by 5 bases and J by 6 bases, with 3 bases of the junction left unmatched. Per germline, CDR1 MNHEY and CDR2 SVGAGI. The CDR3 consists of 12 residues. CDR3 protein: CASSRDRDGYTF. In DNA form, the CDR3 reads TGTGCCAGCAGTCGCGACAGGGATGGCTACACCTTC.

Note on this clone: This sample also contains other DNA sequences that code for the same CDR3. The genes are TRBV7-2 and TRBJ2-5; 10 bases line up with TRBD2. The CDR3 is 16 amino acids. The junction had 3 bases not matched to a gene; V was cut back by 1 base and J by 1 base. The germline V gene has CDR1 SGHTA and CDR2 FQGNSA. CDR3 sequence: CASSLGASGGQETQYF. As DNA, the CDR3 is TGTGCCAGCAGCTTAGGGGCTAGCGGGGGCCAAGAGACCCAGTACTTC.

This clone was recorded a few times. The CDR3, as DNA: TGCAGCGTTGAAGGGGGGACAGGGTACGAATCTGGGGCCAACGTCCTGACTTTC. This sequence encodes CSVEGGTGYESGANVLTF. This sequence joins TRBV29-1 and TRBJ2-6; 9 bases fit TRBD1. The length of the CDR3 is 18 residues. Germline-derived CDR1 and CDR2 are SQVTM and ANQGSEA. The trim removed 1 base at V and 1 base at J, leaving 8 bases unmatched.

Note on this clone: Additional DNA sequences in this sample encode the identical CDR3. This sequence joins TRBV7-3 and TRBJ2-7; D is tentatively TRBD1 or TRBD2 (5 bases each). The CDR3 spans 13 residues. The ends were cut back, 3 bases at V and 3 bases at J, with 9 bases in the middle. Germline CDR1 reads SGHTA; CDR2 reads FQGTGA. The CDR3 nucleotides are TGTGCCAGCAGCTTGGGACCCAACTACGAGCAGTACTTC. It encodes CASSLGPNYEQYF. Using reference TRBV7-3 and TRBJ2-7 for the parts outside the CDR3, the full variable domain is GAGVSQTPSNKVTEKGKYVELRCDPISGHTALYWYRQSLGQGPEFLIYFQGTGAADDSGLPNDRFFAVRPEGSVSTLKIQRTERGDSAVYLCASSLGPNYEQYFGPGTRLTVT.

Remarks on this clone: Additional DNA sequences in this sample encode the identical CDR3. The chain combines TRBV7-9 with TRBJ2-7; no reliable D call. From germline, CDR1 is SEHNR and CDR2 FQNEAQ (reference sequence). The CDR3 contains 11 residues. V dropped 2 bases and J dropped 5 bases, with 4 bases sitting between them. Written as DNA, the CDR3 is TGTGCCAGCAGCTTATCCGACGAGCAGTACTTC. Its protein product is CASSLSDEQYF. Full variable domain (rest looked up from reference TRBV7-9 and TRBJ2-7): DTGVSQNPRHKITKRGQNVTFRCDPISEHNRLYWYRQTLGQGPEFLTYFQNEAQLEKSRLLSDRFSAERPKGSFSTLEIQRTEQGDSAMYLCASSLSDEQYFGPGTRLTVT.

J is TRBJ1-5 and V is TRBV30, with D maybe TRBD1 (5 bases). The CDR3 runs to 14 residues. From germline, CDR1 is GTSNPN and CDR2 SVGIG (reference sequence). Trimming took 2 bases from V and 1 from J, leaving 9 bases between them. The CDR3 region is CAWSSGLSNQPQHF. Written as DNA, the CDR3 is TGTGCCTGGAGTTCGGGACTCAGCAATCAGCCCCAGCATTTT.

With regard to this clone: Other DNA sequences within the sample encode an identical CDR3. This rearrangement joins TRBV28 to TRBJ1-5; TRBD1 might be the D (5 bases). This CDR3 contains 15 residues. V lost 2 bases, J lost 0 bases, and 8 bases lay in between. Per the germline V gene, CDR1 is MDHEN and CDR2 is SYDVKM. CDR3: CASSLRDGSNQPQHF. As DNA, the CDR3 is TGTGCCAGCAGTTTAAGGGACGGTAGCAATCAGCCCCAGCATTTT.

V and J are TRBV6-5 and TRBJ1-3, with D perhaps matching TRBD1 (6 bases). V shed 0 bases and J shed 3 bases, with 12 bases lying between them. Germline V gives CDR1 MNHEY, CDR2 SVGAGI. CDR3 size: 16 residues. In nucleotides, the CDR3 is TGTGCCAGCAGTTACTCGGTCGGGGGCGGTGGAAACACCATATATTTT. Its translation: CASSYSVGGGGNTIYF.

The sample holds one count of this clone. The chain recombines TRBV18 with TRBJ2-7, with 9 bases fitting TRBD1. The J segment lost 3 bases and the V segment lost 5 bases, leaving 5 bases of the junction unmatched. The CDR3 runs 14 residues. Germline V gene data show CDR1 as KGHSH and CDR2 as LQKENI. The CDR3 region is CASSTDRGGYEQYF. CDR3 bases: TGTGCCAGCTCAACTGACAGGGGGGGCTACGAGCAGTACTTC. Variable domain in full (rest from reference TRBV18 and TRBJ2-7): NAGVMQNPRHLVRRRGQEARLRCSPMKGHSHVYWYRQLPEEGLKFMVYLQKENIIDESGMPKERFSAEFPKEGPSILRIQQVVRGDSAAYFCASSTDRGGYEQYFGPGTRLTVT.

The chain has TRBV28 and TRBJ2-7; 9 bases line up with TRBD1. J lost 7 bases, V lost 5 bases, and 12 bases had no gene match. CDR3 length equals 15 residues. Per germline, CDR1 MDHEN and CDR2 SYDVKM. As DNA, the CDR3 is TGTGCCAGCAGTCCTCGGACAGGGGATCGGGGTGAGCAGTACTTC. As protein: CASSPRTGDRGEQYF.

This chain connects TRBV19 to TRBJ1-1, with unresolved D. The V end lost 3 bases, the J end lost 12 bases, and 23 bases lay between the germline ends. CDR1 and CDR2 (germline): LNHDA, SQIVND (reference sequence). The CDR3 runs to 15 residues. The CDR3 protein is CASSIEGGSGMTSFF. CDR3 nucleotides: TGTGCCAGTAGTATTGAGGGCGGGTCGGGAATGACGTCTTTCTTT.